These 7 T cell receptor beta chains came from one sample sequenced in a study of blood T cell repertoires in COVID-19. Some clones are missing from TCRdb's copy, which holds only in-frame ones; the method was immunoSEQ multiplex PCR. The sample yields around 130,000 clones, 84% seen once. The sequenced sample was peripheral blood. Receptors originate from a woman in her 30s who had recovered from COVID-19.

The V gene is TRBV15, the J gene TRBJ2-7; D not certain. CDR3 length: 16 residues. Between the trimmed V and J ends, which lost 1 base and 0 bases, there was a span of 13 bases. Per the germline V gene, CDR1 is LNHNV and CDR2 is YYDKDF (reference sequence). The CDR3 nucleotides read TGTGCCACCAGCAGAGTTCGACTGACGAACTCCTACGAGCAGTACTTC. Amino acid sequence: CATSRVRLTNSYEQYF.

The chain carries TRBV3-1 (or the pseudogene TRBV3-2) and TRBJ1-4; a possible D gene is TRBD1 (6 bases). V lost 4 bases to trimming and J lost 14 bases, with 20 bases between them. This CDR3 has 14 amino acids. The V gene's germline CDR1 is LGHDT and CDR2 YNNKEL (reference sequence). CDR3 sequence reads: CASSLGRTAGNLFF. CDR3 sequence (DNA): TGTGCCAGCAGCCTGGGTCGGACAGCCGGTAACCTGTTTTTT.

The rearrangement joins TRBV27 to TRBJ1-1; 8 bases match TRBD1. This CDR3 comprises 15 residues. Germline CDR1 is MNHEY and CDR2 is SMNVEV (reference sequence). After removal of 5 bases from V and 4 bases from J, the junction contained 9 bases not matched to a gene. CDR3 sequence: CASSITTGAPTEAFF. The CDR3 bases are TGTGCCAGCAGTATAACGACAGGGGCTCCCACTGAAGCTTTCTTT.

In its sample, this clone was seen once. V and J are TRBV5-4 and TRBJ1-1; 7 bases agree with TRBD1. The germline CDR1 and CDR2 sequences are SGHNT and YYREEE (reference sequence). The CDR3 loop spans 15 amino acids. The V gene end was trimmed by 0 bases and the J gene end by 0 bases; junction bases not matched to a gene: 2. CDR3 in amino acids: CASSLGGTVNTEAFF. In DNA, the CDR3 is TGTGCCAGCAGCTTGGGTGGGACAGTGAACACTGAAGCTTTCTTT.

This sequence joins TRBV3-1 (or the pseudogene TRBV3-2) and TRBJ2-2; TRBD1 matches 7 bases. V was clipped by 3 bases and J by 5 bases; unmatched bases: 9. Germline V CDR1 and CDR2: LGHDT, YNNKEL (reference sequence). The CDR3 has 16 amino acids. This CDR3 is CASSQIGQVATGELFF. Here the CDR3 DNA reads TGTGCCAGCAGCCAGATCGGACAGGTAGCAACCGGGGAGCTGTTTTTT.

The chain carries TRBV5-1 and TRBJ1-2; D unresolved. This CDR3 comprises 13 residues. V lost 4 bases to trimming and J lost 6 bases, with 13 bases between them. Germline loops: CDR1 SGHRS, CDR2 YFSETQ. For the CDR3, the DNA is TGCGCCAGCAGCCCGACTACCCCGGATGGCTACACCTTC. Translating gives CASSPTTPDGYTF. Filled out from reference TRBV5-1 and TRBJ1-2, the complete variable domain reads KAGVTQTPRYLIKTRGQQVTLSCSPISGHRSVSWYQQTPGQGLQFLFEYFSETQRNKGNFPGRFSGRQFSNSRSEMNVSTLELGDSALYLCASSPTTPDGYTFGSGTRLTVV.

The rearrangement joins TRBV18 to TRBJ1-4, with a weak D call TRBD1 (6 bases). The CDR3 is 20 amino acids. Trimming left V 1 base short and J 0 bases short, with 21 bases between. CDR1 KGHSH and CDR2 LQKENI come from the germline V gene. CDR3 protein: CASSPLRTDFTSSTNEKLFF. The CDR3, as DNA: TGTGCCAGCTCACCACTCAGGACAGACTTTACCTCCTCAACTAATGAAAAACTGTTTTTT.